The rows below give T cell receptor beta chains drawn from one sample of a study of T-cell reconstitution after alpha-beta-depleted transplantation in children. From the PCR reads, TCRdb called clonotypes with MiXCR, one entry per CDR3 protein. The sample lists about 400,000 distinct CDR3 sequences, roughly 21% seen once, with 3.5% to 4% in the top ten. Sequencing was performed on PBMCs from the stem cell graft donor, taken from the stem cell graft. The receptors were gathered from a human donor who donated a stem cell graft to a child with acute myeloid leukemia. The CDR3 runs from the conserved cysteine through the conserved F or W. D genes are given only for firm matches. For some rows the clone size is stated as once, few or many, or as a class when expanded; others skip it.

>TRBD1|TRBJ2-1|TRBV12-3/TRBV12-4|few
TGTGCCAGCAGTGACCGGGACAGGGAATACAATGAGCAGTTCTTC
CASSDRDREYNEQFF
>NA|TRBJ2-5|TRBV12-3/TRBV12-4|many
TGTGCCAGCAGTTTCGAAGGACTTGGGACCCAGTACTTC
CASSFEGLGTQYF
>TRBD2|TRBJ2-7|TRBV13|NA
TGTGCCAGCAGCCAGACTAGCGGGGAATCCTACGAGCAGTACTTC
CASSQTSGESYEQYF
>NA|TRBJ2-7|TRBV24-1|many
TGTGCCACCAGTGCCCAGGAAGATCCGTCCGAGCAGTACTTC
CATSAQEDPSEQYF
>NA|TRBJ2-7|TRBV23-1|NA
TGCGCCAGCAGTCAATCGCGGTGGGATCGAACCTACGAGCAGTACTTC
CASSQSRWDRTYEQYF
>TRBD1|TRBJ2-5|TRBV28|NA
TGTGCCAGCAGTTTATGGACGGACAGGGCAACGGAGACCCAGTACTTC
CASSLWTDRATETQYF
>TRBD1|TRBJ1-1|TRBV12-3/TRBV12-4|many
TGTGCCAGCAGTTTCCCTGGACAGGGGCAACAGAACACTGAAGCTTTCTTT
CASSFPGQGQQNTEAFF
>NA|TRBJ1-5|TRBV20-1|NA
TGCAGTGCTAGAGACGGGTATAGCAATCAGCCCCAGCATTTT
CSARDGYSNQPQHF
>TRBD1|TRBJ2-4|TRBV12-3/TRBV12-4|NA
TGTGCCAGCACCCAGAGACAGGGGATCGGCGACATTCAGTACTTC
CASTQRQGIGDIQYF
>NA|TRBJ1-2|TRBV27|many
TGTGCCAGCAGCCTTACAGGCCACTATGGCTACACCTTC
CASSLTGHYGYTF
>TRBD2|TRBJ2-1|TRBV7-2|few
TGTGCCAGCAGCTTACGGGAGGGCCACAATGAGCAGTTCTTC
CASSLREGHNEQFF
>TRBD2|TRBJ2-7|TRBV20-1|many
TGCAGTGCTAGAGTAGCGGGGGCTATGGGCGAGCAGTACTTC
CSARVAGAMGEQYF
>TRBD1|TRBJ1-3|TRBV28|NA
TGTGCCAGCAGAGCGACAGGGGCTGGAAACACCATATATTTT
CASRATGAGNTIYF
>NA|TRBJ2-7|TRBV25-1|NA
TGTGCCAGCAGTAGCAGGGTGGGGACCTACGAGCAGTACTTC
CASSSRVGTYEQYF
>NA|TRBJ2-1|TRBV5-1|NA
TGCGCCAGCAGCAAAGACAGGATTGCCTACAATGAGCAGTTCTTC
CASSKDRIAYNEQFF
>NA|TRBJ2-4|TRBV20-1|few
TGCAGTGCTAGACCCCAGGGTAGTAACATTCAGTACTTC
CSARPQGSNIQYF
>NA|TRBJ2-1|TRBV7-9|few
TGTGCCAGCAGCTTAGCGCTATGGGATGAGCAGTTCTTC
CASSLALWDEQFF
>NA|TRBJ1-4|TRBV29-1|many
TGCAGCGTTCGGACGGGGGGAGAAAAACTGTTTTTT
CSVRTGGEKLFF
>NA|TRBJ2-7|TRBV27|many
TGTGCCAGCAGTCGCCGTACGGCCTACGAGCAGTACTTC
CASSRRTAYEQYF
>NA|TRBJ1-1|TRBV3-1|NA
TGTGCCAGCAGCCCGGAGGCCGGGAACACTGAAGCTTTCTTT
CASSPEAGNTEAFF
>TRBD2|TRBJ2-7|TRBV11-2|NA
TGTGCCAGCAGCCATCGGGTTAGCGGGTATCCTATTGCCTACGAGCAGTACTTC
CASSHRVSGYPIAYEQYF
>TRBD2|TRBJ2-3|TRBV7-2|few
TGTGCCAGCAGCCCGGGACTAGCGGGAGACGGGGATACGCAGTATTTT
CASSPGLAGDGDTQYF
>NA|TRBJ1-1|TRBV12-3/TRBV12-4|NA
TGTGCCAGCAGTTTAATGGGGGCCACTGAAGCTTTCTTT
CASSLMGATEAFF
>NA|TRBJ2-1|TRBV6-5|NA
TGTGCCAGCAGTTACTCGGGGGGCTCCTCGGATGAGCAGTTCTTC
CASSYSGGSSDEQFF
>TRBD2|TRBJ2-3|TRBV6-4|many
TGTGCCAGCAGTGACTCAGCGGGAGGGCCAGATACGCAGTATTTT
CASSDSAGGPDTQYF
>NA|TRBJ2-6|TRBV29-1|many
TGCAGCGTTAACTTCGGAGCTGGGGCCAACGTCCTGACTTTC
CSVNFGAGANVLTF
>NA|TRBJ2-7|TRBV29-1|few
TGCAGCGTTGAGGTAGGGACAAATGAGCAGTACTTC
CSVEVGTNEQYF
>NA|TRBJ2-6|TRBV12-3/TRBV12-4|few
TGTGCCAGCAGCCCTGGACAGAGCTCTGGGGCCAACGTCCTGACTTTC
CASSPGQSSGANVLTF
>NA|TRBJ2-1|TRBV29-1|many
TGCAGCGTTGAAGATCAGGAGTACAGCCCGGGAGTGGATGAGCAGTTCTTC
CSVEDQEYSPGVDEQFF
>TRBD2|TRBJ2-7|TRBV7-9|few
TGTGCCAGCAGCGCTCATAGCGGGAGGGCCTCATACGAGCAGTACTTC
CASSAHSGRASYEQYF
>TRBD2|TRBJ2-1|TRBV25-1|few
TGTGCCAGCAGTCTAACTAGCGGGAGCCATAGCTCCTACAATGAGCAGTTCTTC
CASSLTSGSHSSYNEQFF
>NA|TRBJ2-7|TRBV11-1|NA
TGTGCCAGCAGCTACAACAGGGACTACGAGCAGTACTTC
CASSYNRDYEQYF
>NA|TRBJ1-5|TRBV5-1|few
TGCGCCACCCTTTATCAGCCCCAGCATTTT
CATLYQPQHF
>NA|TRBJ2-7|TRBV5-1|few
TGCGCCAGCAGCTTGGGGGGGGCTAGCTCCTACGAGCAGTACTTC
CASSLGGASSYEQYF
>NA|TRBJ2-5|TRBV20-1|NA
TGCAGTGCTAGAATCTTCGGGGCAGTCCAAGAGACCCAGTACTTC
CSARIFGAVQETQYF
>TRBD2|TRBJ2-5|TRBV24-1|NA
TGTGCCACCAGTGACCCCTCTAGCGGGGGGGAGGAGACCCAGTACTTC
CATSDPSSGGEETQYF
>TRBD1|TRBJ1-1|TRBV6-1|NA
TGTGCCAGCAGTCGGGACAGCAGCACTGAAGCTTTCTTT
CASSRDSSTEAFF
>NA|TRBJ2-7|TRBV5-1|few
TGCGCCAGCAGACACCTCACGGCCCGAGGCTCCTACGAGCAGTACTTC
CASRHLTARGSYEQYF
>NA|TRBJ2-1|TRBV4-2|many
TGTGCCAGCAGCCACCCGGGTCGGAATGAGCAGTTCTTC
CASSHPGRNEQFF
>NA|TRBJ2-1|TRBV7-9|NA
TGTGCCAGCAGCTCGGATAGCGGCACGAGCTCCTACAATGAGCAGTTCTTC
CASSSDSGTSSYNEQFF
>TRBD1|TRBJ1-4|TRBV6-1|once
TGTGCCAGCAGTGAATCCGGGACAGGGGTATATAAACTGTTTTTT
CASSESGTGVYKLFF
>NA|TRBJ1-5|TRBV12-3/TRBV12-4|NA
TGTGCCAGCAGCACCGGCTGGGATTGGGGGCGTCAGCCCCAGCATTTT
CASSTGWDWGRQPQHF
>NA|TRBJ2-7|TRBV6-5|many
TGTGCGCTCCCTCTCGAGCAGTACTTC
CALPLEQYF
>TRBD2|TRBJ2-1|TRBV10-3|NA
TGTGCCATCAACCAAAGGACTAGCGGCTCCTACAATGAGCAGTTCTTC
CAINQRTSGSYNEQFF
>NA|TRBJ2-1|TRBV19|NA
TGTGCCAGTATATCGGCTGGGTCCTACAATGAGCAGTTCTTC
CASISAGSYNEQFF
>TRBD2|TRBJ2-1|TRBV27|many
TGTGCCAGCTGCGCCGGGGGGAAAAACAATGAGCAGTTCTTC
CASCAGGKNNEQFF
>NA|TRBJ2-7|TRBV5-6|few
TGTGCCAGCAGCCTAGTGGCAACGCGGGAGCAGTACTTC
CASSLVATREQYF
>NA|TRBJ1-3|TRBV4-1|many
TGCGCCAGCAGCCAAGGGGACTCTGGAAACACCATATATTTT
CASSQGDSGNTIYF
>TRBD2|TRBJ2-3|TRBV20-1|few
TGCAGTGGGGCCAGAGAGCGGGGTAGCACAGATACGCAGTATTTT
CSGARERGSTDTQYF
>NA|TRBJ2-3|TRBV29-1|NA
TGCAGCGGGGTGAGCACAGATACGCAGTATTTT
CSGVSTDTQYF
>NA|TRBJ2-4|TRBV12-3/TRBV12-4|NA
TGTGCCAGCAGTTTAGTTTCTAGTACGAACATTCAGTACTTC
CASSLVSSTNIQYF
>NA|TRBJ2-1|TRBV3-1|many
TGTGCCAGCAGCCAGGGGCGGAGGGGCAGGCGCAATGAGCAGTTCTTC
CASSQGRRGRRNEQFF
>NA|TRBJ2-7|TRBV5-1|NA
TGCGCCAGCAGCTTCGGACAGCCTCCTGGGTACGAGCAGTACTTC
CASSFGQPPGYEQYF
>TRBD1|TRBJ2-1|TRBV7-2|many
TGTGCCAGCACCTTGACCTTACCCGGGACAGGGCGCAATGAGCAGTTCTTC
CASTLTLPGTGRNEQFF